This record concerns one T cell receptor (beta chain) sequence. The sample belongs to a study of blood T cell repertoires in COVID-19. Study-level background: T cells, B-cell-depleted T cells, or PBMCs supplied cDNA or gDNA.

The germline V gene has CDR1 LNHNV and CDR2 YYDKDF (reference sequence). With V trimmed by 5 bases and J by 5 bases, 11 bases remained unmatched. The length of the CDR3 is 15 residues. Clones were sequenced by immunoSEQ multiplex PCR, and TCRdb holds only the in-frame ones, with some missing. The repertoire holds 77,000 or so clones, around three quarters seen once, with around 30% in the top ten. The origin of this receptor is a woman of 80 years or more with active or convalescent COVID-19. The sequencing sample was made of peripheral blood. The rearrangement uses TRBV15 and TRBJ1-1, with 7 bases matching TRBD1. The DNA for the CDR3 is TGTGCCACCAGCGCTACTTCAGGGGGGCTTACTGAAGCTTTCTTT. Translated: CATSATSGGLTEAFF.